The next 3 T cell receptor beta chains were all read from a single sample in a study of OX40 agonist ivuxolimab in advanced cancers. Sequencing was performed with immunoSEQ multiplex PCR; in TCRdb, only in-frame clones are kept and a portion is missing. Of tens of thousands of clones in the sample, less than 90% were seen once. The input for sequencing was CD4+ or CD8+ T cells sorted from blood, taken in a trial of the OX40 agonist ivuxolimab. The receptor set was obtained from an adult with an advanced solid tumor such as melanoma, head and neck, liver or kidney cancer.

This clone was recorded once. The CDR3 here is CASRGDNPYEQYF. In nucleotides, the CDR3 is TGTGCCAGCAGGGGGGACAACCCCTACGAGCAGTACTTC. The V gene is TRBV6-6, the J gene TRBJ2-7, with D tentatively TRBD1 (6 bases). Trimming cost V 6 bases and J 2 bases, with 11 bases left between them. Germline CDR1 is MNHNY and CDR2 is SVGAGI (reference sequence). The CDR3 is 13 residues long.

The chain employs TRBV28 and TRBJ2-1; 11 bases are a match to TRBD2. The CDR3 is made up of 15 amino acids. V lost 4 bases and J lost 6; bases outside the gene matches: 5. Germline V gene data show CDR1 as MDHEN and CDR2 as SYDVKM. The CDR3 reads CASSSGTSGPNEQFF. For the CDR3, the DNA is TGTGCCAGCAGTTCCGGGACTAGCGGCCCCAATGAGCAGTTCTTC.

The chain is built from TRBV19 and TRBJ2-7, with 9 bases matching TRBD1. CDR1 is LNHDA, CDR2 SQIVND, per germline (reference sequence). J was trimmed by 3 bases and V by 4 bases; bases with no gene match: 4. This CDR3 is built from 14 residues. CDR3 sequence (DNA): TGTGCCAGTAGTAGCAGGACAGGGGACTACGAGCAGTACTTC. It is translated as CASSSRTGDYEQYF.